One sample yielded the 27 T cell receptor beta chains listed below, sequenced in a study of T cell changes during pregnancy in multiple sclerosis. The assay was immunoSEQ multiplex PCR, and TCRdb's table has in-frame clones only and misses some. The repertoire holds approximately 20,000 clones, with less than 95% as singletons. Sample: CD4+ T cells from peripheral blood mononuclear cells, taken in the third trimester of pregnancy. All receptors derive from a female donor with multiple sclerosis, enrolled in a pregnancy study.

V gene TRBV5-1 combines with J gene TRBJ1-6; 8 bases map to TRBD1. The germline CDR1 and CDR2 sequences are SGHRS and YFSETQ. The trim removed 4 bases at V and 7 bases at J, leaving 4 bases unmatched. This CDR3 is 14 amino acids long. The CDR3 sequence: CASSRTGRNSPLHF. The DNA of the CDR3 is TGCGCCAGCAGCCGGACAGGGAGGAATTCACCCCTCCACTTT.

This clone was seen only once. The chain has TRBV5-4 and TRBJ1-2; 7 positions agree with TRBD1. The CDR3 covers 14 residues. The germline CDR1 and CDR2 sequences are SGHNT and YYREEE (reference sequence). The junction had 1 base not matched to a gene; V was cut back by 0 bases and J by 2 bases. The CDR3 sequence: CASSLVGQNYGYTF. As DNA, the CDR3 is TGTGCCAGCAGCTTGGTGGGACAGAACTATGGCTACACCTTC.

Written as DNA, the CDR3 is TGTGCCATCAGTCGACGGGGGCAAGAGACCCAGTACTTC. Its protein is CAISRRGQETQYF. This chain links TRBV10-3 with TRBJ2-5; TRBD2 might be the D (6 bases). This CDR3 region has 13 residues. Germline V gene sequence: CDR1 ENHRY, CDR2 SYGVKD. Trimming stripped 5 bases from V and 2 bases from J, with 9 bases between.

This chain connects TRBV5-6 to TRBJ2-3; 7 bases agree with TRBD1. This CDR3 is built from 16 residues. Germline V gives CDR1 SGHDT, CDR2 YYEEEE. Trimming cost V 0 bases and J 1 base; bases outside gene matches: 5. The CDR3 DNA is TGTGCCAGCAGCTTGGGGGTGCAGGGGGGCACAGATACGCAGTATTTT. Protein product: CASSLGVQGGTDTQYF. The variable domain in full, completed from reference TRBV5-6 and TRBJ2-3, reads DAGVTQSPTHLIKTRGQQVTLRCSPKSGHDTVSWYQQALGQGPQFIFQYYEEEERQRGNFPDRFSGHQFPNYSSELNVNALLLGDSALYLCASSLGVQGGTDTQYFGPGTRLTVL.

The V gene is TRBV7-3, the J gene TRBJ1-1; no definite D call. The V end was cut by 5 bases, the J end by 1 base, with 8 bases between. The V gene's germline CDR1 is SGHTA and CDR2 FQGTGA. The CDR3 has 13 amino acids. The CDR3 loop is CASSRGTNTEAFF. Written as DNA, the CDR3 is TGTGCCAGCAGCCGAGGTACGAACACTGAAGCTTTCTTT.

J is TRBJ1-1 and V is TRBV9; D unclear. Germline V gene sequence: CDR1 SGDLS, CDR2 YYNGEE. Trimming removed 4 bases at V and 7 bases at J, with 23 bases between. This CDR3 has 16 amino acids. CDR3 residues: CASSSGVRSDAGEAFF. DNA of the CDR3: TGTGCCAGCAGCAGTGGGGTGCGGAGCGACGCGGGTGAAGCTTTCTTT. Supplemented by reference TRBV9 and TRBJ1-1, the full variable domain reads DSGVTQTPKHLITATGQRVTLRCSPRSGDLSVYWYQQSLDQGLQFLIQYYNGEERAKGNILERFSAQQFPDLHSELNLSSLELGDSALYFCASSSGVRSDAGEAFFGQGTRLTVV.

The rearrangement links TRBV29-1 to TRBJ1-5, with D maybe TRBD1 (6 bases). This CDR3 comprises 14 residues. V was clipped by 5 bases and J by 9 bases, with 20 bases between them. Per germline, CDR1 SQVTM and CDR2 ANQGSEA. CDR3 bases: TGCAGCGTTACAGAACAGGGCCGCATGGGGCCCCAGCATTTT. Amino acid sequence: CSVTEQGRMGPQHF.

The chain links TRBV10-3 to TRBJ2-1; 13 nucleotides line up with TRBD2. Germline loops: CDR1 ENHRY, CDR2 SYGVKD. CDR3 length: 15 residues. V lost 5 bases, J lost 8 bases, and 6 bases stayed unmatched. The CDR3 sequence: CAISSGTSGVDEQFF. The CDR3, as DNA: TGTGCCATCAGTTCCGGGACTAGCGGGGTTGATGAGCAGTTCTTC.

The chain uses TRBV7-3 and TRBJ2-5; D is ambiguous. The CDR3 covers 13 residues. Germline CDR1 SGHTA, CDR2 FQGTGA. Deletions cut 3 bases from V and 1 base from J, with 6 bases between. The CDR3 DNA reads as TGTGCCAGCAGCTTGAGCCCCCAAGAGACCCAGTACTTC. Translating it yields CASSLSPQETQYF.

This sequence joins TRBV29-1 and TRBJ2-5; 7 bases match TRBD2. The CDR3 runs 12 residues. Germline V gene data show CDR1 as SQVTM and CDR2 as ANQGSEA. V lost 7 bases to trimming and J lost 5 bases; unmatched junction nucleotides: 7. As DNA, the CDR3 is TGCAGCGGTGGGGGGGAGCCGGAGACCCAGTACTTC. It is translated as CSGGGEPETQYF.

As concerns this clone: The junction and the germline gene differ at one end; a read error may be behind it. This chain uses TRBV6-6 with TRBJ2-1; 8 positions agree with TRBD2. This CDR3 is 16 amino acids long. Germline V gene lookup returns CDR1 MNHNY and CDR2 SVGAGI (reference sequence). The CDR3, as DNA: TGTGCCAGCAGTGGGACTAGTCCCAGCTCCTACAGTGAGCAGTTCTTC. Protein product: CASSGTSPSSYSEQFF.

The CDR3 here is CASSLDGYNEKLFF. Here the CDR3 DNA reads TGTGCCAGCAGCTTGGACGGGTATAATGAAAAACTGTTTTTT. The V and J genes are TRBV5-6 and TRBJ1-4, with D uncertain. Trimming removed 0 bases from V and 4 bases from J, with 7 bases in between. The CDR3 runs to 14 residues. Germline lookup yields CDR1 SGHDT and CDR2 YYEEEE.

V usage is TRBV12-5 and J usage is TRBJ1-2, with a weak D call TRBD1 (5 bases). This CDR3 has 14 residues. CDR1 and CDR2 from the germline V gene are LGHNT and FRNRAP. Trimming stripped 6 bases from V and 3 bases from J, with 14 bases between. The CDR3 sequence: CASGGSTGYYGYTF. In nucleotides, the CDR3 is TGTGCTAGTGGGGGATCCACAGGATACTATGGCTACACCTTC.

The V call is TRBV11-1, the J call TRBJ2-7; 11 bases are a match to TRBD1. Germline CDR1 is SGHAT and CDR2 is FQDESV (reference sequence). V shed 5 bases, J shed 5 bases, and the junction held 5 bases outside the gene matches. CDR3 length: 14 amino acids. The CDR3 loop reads CASSDRDRGNEQYF. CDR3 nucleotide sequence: TGTGCCAGCAGCGACCGGGACAGGGGGAACGAGCAGTACTTC.

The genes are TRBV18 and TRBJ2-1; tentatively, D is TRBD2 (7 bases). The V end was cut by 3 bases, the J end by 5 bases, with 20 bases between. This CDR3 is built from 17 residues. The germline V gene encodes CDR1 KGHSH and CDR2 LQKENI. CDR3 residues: CASSPLEGEGRDNEQFF. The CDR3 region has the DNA TGTGCCAGCTCACCCCTGGAGGGGGAGGGTCGGGACAATGAGCAGTTCTTC.

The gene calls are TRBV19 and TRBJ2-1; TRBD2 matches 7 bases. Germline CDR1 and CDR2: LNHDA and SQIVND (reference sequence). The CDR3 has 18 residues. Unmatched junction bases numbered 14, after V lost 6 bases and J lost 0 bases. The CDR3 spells CASRGRASRSGSYNEQFF. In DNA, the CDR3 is TGTGCCAGTAGAGGGAGGGCTAGCCGTTCGGGCTCCTACAATGAGCAGTTCTTC.

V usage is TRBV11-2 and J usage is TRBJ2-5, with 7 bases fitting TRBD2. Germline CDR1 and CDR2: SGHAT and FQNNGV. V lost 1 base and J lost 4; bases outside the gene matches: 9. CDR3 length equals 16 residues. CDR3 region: CASSLVRGRGRETQYF. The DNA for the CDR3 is TGTGCCAGCAGCTTAGTCCGCGGGCGGGGGAGAGAGACCCAGTACTTC.

The CDR3 here is CASSPRDRGTEAFF. CDR3 bases: TGTGCCAGCTCACCCCGGGACAGGGGCACTGAAGCTTTCTTT. V is TRBV18 and J is TRBJ1-1, with TRBD1 matching over 10 bases. CDR1 and CDR2 (germline): KGHSH, LQKENI. With V trimmed by 3 bases and J by 4 bases, 2 bases remained unmatched. CDR3 length: 14 residues.

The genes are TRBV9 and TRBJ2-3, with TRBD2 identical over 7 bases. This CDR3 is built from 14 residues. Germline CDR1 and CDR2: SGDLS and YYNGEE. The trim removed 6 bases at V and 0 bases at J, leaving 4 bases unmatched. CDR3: CASTSGPSTDTQYF. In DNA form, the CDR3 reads TGTGCCAGCACTAGCGGACCTAGCACAGATACGCAGTATTTT.

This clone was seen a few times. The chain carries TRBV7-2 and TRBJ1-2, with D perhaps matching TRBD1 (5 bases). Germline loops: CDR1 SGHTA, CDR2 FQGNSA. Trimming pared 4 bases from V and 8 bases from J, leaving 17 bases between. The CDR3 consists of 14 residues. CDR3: CASSSPGAFWGYTF. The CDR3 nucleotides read TGTGCCAGCAGCTCCCCTGGGGCTTTCTGGGGCTACACCTTC.

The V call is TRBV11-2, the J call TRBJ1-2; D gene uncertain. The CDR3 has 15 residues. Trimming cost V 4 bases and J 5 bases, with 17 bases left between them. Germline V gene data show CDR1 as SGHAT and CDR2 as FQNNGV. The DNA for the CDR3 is TGTGCCAGCAGCTCCCCGCGGACCCCGGGATATGGCTACACCTTC. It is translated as CASSSPRTPGYGYTF.

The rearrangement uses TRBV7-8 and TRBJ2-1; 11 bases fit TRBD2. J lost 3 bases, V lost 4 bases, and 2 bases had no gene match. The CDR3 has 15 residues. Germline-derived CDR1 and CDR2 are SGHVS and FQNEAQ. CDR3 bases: TGTGCCAGCAGCTATAGCGGGGGGGTCTACAATGAGCAGTTCTTC. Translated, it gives CASSYSGGVYNEQFF.

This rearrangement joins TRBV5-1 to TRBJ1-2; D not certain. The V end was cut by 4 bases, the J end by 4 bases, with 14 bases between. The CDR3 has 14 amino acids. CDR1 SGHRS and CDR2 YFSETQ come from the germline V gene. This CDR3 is CASSAPEAGYGYTF. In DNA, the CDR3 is TGCGCCAGCAGCGCGCCCGAGGCCGGCTATGGCTACACCTTC.

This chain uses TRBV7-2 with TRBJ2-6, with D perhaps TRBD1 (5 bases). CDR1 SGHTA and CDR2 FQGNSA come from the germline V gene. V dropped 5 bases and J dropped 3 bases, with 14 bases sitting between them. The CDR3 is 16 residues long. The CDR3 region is CASSADTRFGANVLTF. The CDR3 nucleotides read TGTGCCAGCAGCGCGGACACCCGATTTGGGGCCAACGTCCTGACTTTC.

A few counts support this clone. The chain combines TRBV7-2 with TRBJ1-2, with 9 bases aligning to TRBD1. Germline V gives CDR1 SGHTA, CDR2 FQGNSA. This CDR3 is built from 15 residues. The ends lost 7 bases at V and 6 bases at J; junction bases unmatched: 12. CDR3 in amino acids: CASNYKTGGGDGYTF. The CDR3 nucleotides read TGTGCCAGCAACTATAAGACAGGGGGAGGTGATGGCTACACCTTC.

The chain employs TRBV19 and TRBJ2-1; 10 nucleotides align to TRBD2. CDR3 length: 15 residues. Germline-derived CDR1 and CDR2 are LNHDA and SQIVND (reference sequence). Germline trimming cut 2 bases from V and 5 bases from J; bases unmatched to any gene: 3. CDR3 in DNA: TGTGCCAGTAGTATAAAAGCGGGGGGGCACAATGAGCAGTTCTTC. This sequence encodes CASSIKAGGHNEQFF.

The CDR3 region has the DNA TGTGCCAGCAGCTTAGAGTTGCTAGCGGGGGGCACAGATACGCAGTATTTT. Translation: CASSLELLAGGTDTQYF. The chain combines TRBV7-2 with TRBJ2-3, with 10 nucleotides matching TRBD2. Trimming at V came to 1 base and at J to 1 base, leaving 5 bases not matched to a gene. The CDR3 covers 17 residues. Germline assignment: CDR1 SGHTA and CDR2 FQGNSA.